This entry features one TCR beta chain sequence. This CDR3 is built from 14 residues. V was clipped by 5 bases and J by 5 bases; unmatched bases: 8. Germline V gives CDR1 SEHNR, CDR2 FQNEAQ (reference sequence). In the original processing: Amplifying reference gene primers gave estimates of nucleated cell counts. Sequenced by immunoSEQ multiplex PCR; TCRdb stores in-frame clones only, minus some. Clone size and V and J calls were adopted from that table, with D and trimming inferred from the DNA. The sample lists under 250,000 clones, 75% to 85% seen once, with more than 9% in the top ten. The sample belongs to a study of blood T cell repertoires in COVID-19. Study at large: COVID-19 samples, acute and convalescent, were from the United States, Italy and Spain.

The V call is TRBV7-9, the J call TRBJ2-5, with TRBD1 matching 7 bases. The sequenced sample consisted of peripheral blood. This TCR was sampled from a man over 45 with active or convalescent COVID-19. The CDR3 DNA is TGTGCCAGCAGCCAAGGACAGGCCCCCGAGACCCAGTACTTC. The encoded protein is CASSQGQAPETQYF.